The 8 T cell receptor beta chains below all came from one sample that was sequenced in a study of blood T cell repertoires in COVID-19. Method: immunoSEQ multiplex PCR; TCRdb's copy keeps in-frame clones and lacks some. The sample has more than 200,000 clones; 85% to 95% are singletons. Sequencing was carried out using PBMCs or T cells enriched from blood (not recorded which). These receptors were obtained from a woman under 30 who had recovered from COVID-19.

CDR3 protein: CASSTSGGPFSTDTQYF. CDR3 nucleotide sequence: TGTGCCAGTAGTACTAGCGGGGGGCCTTTTAGCACAGATACGCAGTATTTT. This sequence joins TRBV19 and TRBJ2-3; 11 bases fit TRBD2. This CDR3 is built from 17 residues. With 4 bases clipped from V and 0 bases from J, the junction kept 6 bases outside the gene matches. Per the germline V gene, CDR1 is LNHDA and CDR2 is SQIVND (reference sequence).

The rearrangement joins TRBV6-5 to TRBJ2-7, with 7 bases identical to TRBD1. The CDR3 runs 12 residues. Germline loops: CDR1 MNHEY, CDR2 SVGAGI. Losses at the gene ends were 7 bases for V and 6 bases for J; bases not matched to a gene: 6. CDR3 residues: CASKGTAREQYF. In DNA form, the CDR3 reads TGTGCCAGCAAAGGGACAGCTCGCGAGCAGTACTTC.

The chain employs TRBV6-5 and TRBJ2-4; TRBD2 agrees at 10 bases. Germline CDR1 and CDR2: MNHEY and SVGAGI. The CDR3 contains 16 residues. Germline trimming cut 2 bases from V and 1 base from J; bases unmatched to any gene: 2. The CDR3: CASSYAGLAAKNIQYF. DNA of the CDR3: TGTGCCAGCAGTTACGCGGGACTAGCGGCCAAAAACATTCAGTACTTC.

The chain uses TRBV5-1 and TRBJ2-5; perhaps TRBD2 as D (6 bases). Trimming removed 1 base at V and 4 bases at J, with 14 bases between. Germline V lookup: CDR1 SGHRS, CDR2 YFSETQ. The CDR3 has 15 residues. Here the CDR3 DNA reads TGCGCCAGCAGCTTGTCGACTAGTCAGTCAGAGACCCAGTACTTC. Translation gives CASSLSTSQSETQYF.

This chain connects TRBV7-9 to TRBJ1-6; 8 bases align to TRBD1. The CDR3 covers 14 residues. CDR1 and CDR2 from the germline V gene are SEHNR and FQNEAQ (reference sequence). V lost 5 bases and J lost 11; bases outside the gene matches: 8. The CDR3 reads CASSPGQGRAPLHF. For the CDR3, the DNA is TGTGCCAGCAGCCCTGGACAGGGCCGAGCACCCCTCCACTTT.

This chain joins TRBV9 and TRBJ1-2; 7 bases align to TRBD1. Trimming at V came to 3 bases and at J to 6 bases, leaving 11 bases not matched to a gene. Germline V gene data show CDR1 as SGDLS and CDR2 as YYNGEE. The CDR3 has 15 residues. In nucleotides, the CDR3 is TGTGCCAGCAGCGGCACTACAGGGGAATTCGATGGCTACACCTTC. This gives the protein CASSGTTGEFDGYTF. The variable domain in full, completed from reference TRBV9 and TRBJ1-2, reads DSGVTQTPKHLITATGQRVTLRCSPRSGDLSVYWYQQSLDQGLQFLIQYYNGEERAKGNILERFSAQQFPDLHSELNLSSLELGDSALYFCASSGTTGEFDGYTFGSGTRLTVV.

The rearrangement links TRBV29-1 to TRBJ2-5; the match to TRBD1 covers 10 bases. J gave up 0 bases and V 4 bases, and 5 bases lay outside the gene matches. Germline V gives CDR1 SQVTM, CDR2 ANQGSEA. The CDR3 sequence is 15 residues long. CDR3 residues: CSVGQGAHDQETQYF. CDR3 nucleotide sequence: TGCAGCGTTGGACAGGGGGCCCACGACCAAGAGACCCAGTACTTC.

This rearrangement joins TRBV18 to TRBJ2-2; 12 nucleotides line up with TRBD2. CDR3 length: 16 residues. With V trimmed by 5 bases and J by 4 bases, 5 bases remained unmatched. Germline V CDR1 and CDR2: KGHSH, LQKENI. The CDR3: CASSSAGLAGTGELFF. CDR3 bases: TGTGCCAGCTCATCAGCGGGACTAGCGGGCACCGGGGAGCTGTTTTTT.